This T cell receptor beta chain is drawn from a study of T cell responses to AZD1222 COVID-19 vaccine. Generated by immunoSEQ multiplex PCR, the TCRdb table keeps only in-frame clones and is missing some. The data hold 80,000 to 95,000 clones, with roughly 90% observed a single time. This CDR3 is 15 amino acids long. V dropped 4 bases and J dropped 5 bases, with 15 bases sitting between them. Germline V gene lookup returns CDR1 LGHNA and CDR2 YNFKEQ. The receptor was isolated from an adult who received the AZD1222 COVID-19 vaccine. Sample: peripheral blood, taken 28 days after the second AZD1222 dose. The chain has TRBV4-2 and TRBJ2-1; unclear D gene. The CDR3 DNA follows: TGTGCCAGCAGCCCAACCGGCCGAGACGACAATGAGCAGTTCTTC. Translating it yields CASSPTGRDDNEQFF.